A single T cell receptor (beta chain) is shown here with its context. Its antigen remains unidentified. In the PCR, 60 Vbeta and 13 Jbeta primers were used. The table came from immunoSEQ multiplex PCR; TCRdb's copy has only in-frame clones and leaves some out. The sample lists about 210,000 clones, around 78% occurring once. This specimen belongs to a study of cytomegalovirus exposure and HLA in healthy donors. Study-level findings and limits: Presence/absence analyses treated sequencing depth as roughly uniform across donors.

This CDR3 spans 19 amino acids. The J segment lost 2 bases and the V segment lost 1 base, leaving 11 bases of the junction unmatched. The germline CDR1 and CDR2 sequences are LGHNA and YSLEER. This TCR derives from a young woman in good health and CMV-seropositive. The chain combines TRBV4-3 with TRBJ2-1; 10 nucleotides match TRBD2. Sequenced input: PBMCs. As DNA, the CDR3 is TGCGCCAGCAGCCAAGGAAATAGCGGGAGGTCTTACGCCTACAATGAGCAGTTCTTC. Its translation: CASSQGNSGRSYAYNEQFF.